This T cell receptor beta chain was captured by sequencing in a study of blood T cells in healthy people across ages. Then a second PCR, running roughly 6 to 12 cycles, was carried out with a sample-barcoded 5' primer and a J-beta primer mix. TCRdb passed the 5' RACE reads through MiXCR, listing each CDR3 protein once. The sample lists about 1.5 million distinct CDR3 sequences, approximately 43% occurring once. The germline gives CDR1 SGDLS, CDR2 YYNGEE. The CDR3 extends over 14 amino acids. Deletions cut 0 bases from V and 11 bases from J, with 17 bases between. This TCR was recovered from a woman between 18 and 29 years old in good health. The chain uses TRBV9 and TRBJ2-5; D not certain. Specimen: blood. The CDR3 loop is CASSVVSAANEQYF. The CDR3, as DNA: TGTGCCAGCAGCGTAGTCTCCGCGGCCAATGAGCAGTACTTC.